Each of the 27 T cell receptor beta chains below was sequenced from the same sample in a study of cytomegalovirus exposure and HLA in healthy donors. A multiplex PCR was run with 60 Vbeta primers and 13 Jbeta primers. The method was immunoSEQ multiplex PCR; TCRdb's version includes in-frame clones alone and lacks a portion of them. The table shows approximately 120,000 clones, with 60% to 80% occurring only once. Sequencing was carried out using PBMCs. All receptors come from a woman aged 45-65 years in good health and CMV-seronegative.

This clone was observed a handful of times. The V gene is TRBV5-4, the J gene TRBJ1-4, with D possibly matching TRBD1 (5 bases). The CDR3 runs 16 residues. The germline V and J ends were trimmed by 7 bases and 5 bases, with 21 bases remaining between them. The germline gives CDR1 SGHNT, CDR2 YYREEE (reference sequence). This CDR3 reads CASSRTGLIKNEKLFF. The CDR3 region has the DNA TGTGCCAGCTCTCGTACGGGACTGATAAAAAATGAAAAACTGTTTTTT.

For this clone: One junction end disagrees with the germline gene, perhaps due to a read error. The V and J genes are TRBV7-9 and TRBJ1-2; D gene unclear. The CDR3 has 12 residues. CDR1 is SEHNR and CDR2 is FQNEAQ in the germline V gene (reference sequence). CDR3 loop: CSSSLEDYGYTF. The CDR3, as DNA: TGTTCCAGCAGCTTGGAGGACTATGGCTACACCTTC.

The V and J genes are TRBV5-4 and TRBJ1-3; 8 bases agree with TRBD1. The V gene's germline CDR1 is SGHNT and CDR2 YYREEE (reference sequence). This CDR3 region has 16 residues. V lost 4 bases to trimming and J lost 1 base; unmatched junction nucleotides: 7. CDR3 region: CASSVGRQGSGNTIYF. For the CDR3, the DNA is TGTGCCAGCAGCGTAGGCCGACAGGGGTCTGGAAACACCATATATTTT.

This chain links TRBV7-9 with TRBJ2-7, with TRBD1 matching over 8 bases. CDR1 is SEHNR and CDR2 is FQNEAQ in the germline V gene (reference sequence). CDR3 size: 15 residues. Unmatched junction bases numbered 11, after V lost 5 bases and J lost 5 bases. This chain's CDR3 is CASSPRTGPVHEQYF. The CDR3 nucleotides are TGTGCCAGCAGCCCCCGGACAGGGCCAGTCCACGAGCAGTACTTC.

The chain employs TRBV9 and TRBJ2-1; D possibly corresponds to TRBD1 (6 bases). The CDR3 has 14 amino acids. Germline CDR1 SGDLS, CDR2 YYNGEE. V dropped 0 bases and J dropped 5 bases, with 9 bases sitting between them. The CDR3 nucleotides read TGTGCCAGCAGCGTAGGGGGGACAAACAATGAGCAGTTCTTC. Translated: CASSVGGTNNEQFF. Full variable domain (rest looked up from reference TRBV9 and TRBJ2-1): DSGVTQTPKHLITATGQRVTLRCSPRSGDLSVYWYQQSLDQGLQFLIQYYNGEERAKGNILERFSAQQFPDLHSELNLSSLELGDSALYFCASSVGGTNNEQFFGPGTRLTVL.

The rearrangement links TRBV19 to TRBJ1-5, with unresolved D. With 11 bases removed from V and 6 bases from J, the gap between germline ends came to 17 bases. Per germline, CDR1 LNHDA and CDR2 SQIVND (reference sequence). This CDR3 spans 13 amino acids. The CDR3 coding sequence is TGTGCCTGCCGATCTCTACGTGCTCAGCCCCAGCATTTT. Translating it yields CACRSLRAQPQHF.

The chain joins TRBV28 to TRBJ2-7, with 9 bases aligning to TRBD2. V dropped 6 bases and J dropped 3; count of bases not matched to a gene: 6. This CDR3 region has 14 residues. Germline V CDR1 and CDR2: MDHEN, SYDVKM. CDR3 residues: CASRLTSGLYEQYF. CDR3 DNA sequence: TGTGCCAGCAGGTTGACTAGCGGACTCTACGAGCAGTACTTC.

The chain combines TRBV7-2 with TRBJ1-2; 9 bases fit TRBD1. CDR3 length equals 13 residues. CDR1 SGHTA and CDR2 FQGNSA come from the germline V gene. With V trimmed by 5 bases and J by 7 bases, 5 bases remained unmatched. CDR3 DNA: TGTGCCAGCAGCCAACAGGGGGCGCTTGGCTACACCTTC. The encoded protein is CASSQQGALGYTF.

The genes are TRBV30 and TRBJ2-7; a weak D match, TRBD1 (6 bases). V was pared by 7 bases and J by 0 bases, with 13 bases between. CDR3 size: 13 residues. The germline CDR1 and CDR2 sequences are GTSNPN and SVGIG (reference sequence). CDR3 nucleotide sequence: TGTGCCTACACCGGGACACACTCCTACGAGCAGTACTTC. Translation: CAYTGTHSYEQYF.

The V call is TRBV19, the J call TRBJ1-1, with D possibly TRBD1 on 6 matching bases. CDR1 and CDR2 from the germline V gene are LNHDA and SQIVND (reference sequence). The length of the CDR3 is 16 residues. The V and J ends lost 4 bases and 1 base respectively, with 16 bases between them. The CDR3: CASSSEAGETNTEAFF. The CDR3 nucleotides read TGTGCCAGTAGTAGCGAGGCAGGGGAGACGAACACTGAAGCTTTCTTT.

This clone appeared a few times. This chain joins TRBV19 and TRBJ1-1; 9 positions match TRBD1. V lost 7 bases to trimming and J lost 5 bases; unmatched junction nucleotides: 2. Germline loops: CDR1 LNHDA, CDR2 SQIVND (reference sequence). The CDR3 runs to 12 residues. In nucleotides, the CDR3 is TGTGCCAGTATCGGGACAGGGACTGAAGCTTTCTTT. It encodes CASIGTGTEAFF.

This clone was found many times. J is TRBJ1-1 and V is TRBV21-1; the table's D call TRBD1 went unverified against the DNA. TRBV21-1 is recorded as a pseudogene. This CDR3 spans 13 amino acids. In DNA, the CDR3 is TGTGCCAGCAGGGGGGACACGAACACTGAAGCTTTCTTT. Its protein is CASRGDTNTEAFF.

Turning to this clone: This same CDR3 is encoded by further DNA sequences in the sample. The chain uses TRBV2 and TRBJ2-3, with unresolved D. Germline V lookup: CDR1 SNHLY, CDR2 FYNNEI. The CDR3 contains 11 residues. With 4 bases removed from V and 6 bases from J, the gap between germline ends came to 5 bases. CDR3 coding DNA: TGTGCCAGCAGTGTCAGGGATACGCAGTATTTT. Encoded protein: CASSVRDTQYF. Full variable domain (missing parts from reference TRBV2 and TRBJ2-3): EPEVTQTPSHQVTQMGQEVILRCVPISNHLYFYWYRQILGQKVEFLVSFYNNEISEKSEIFDDQFSVERPDGSNFTLKIRSTKLEDSAMYFCASSVRDTQYFGPGTRLTVL.

The chain is built from TRBV28 and TRBJ2-7; a possible D gene is TRBD1 (6 bases). The CDR3 contains 17 residues. Germline loops: CDR1 MDHEN, CDR2 SYDVKM. V shed 5 bases and J shed 0 bases, with 20 bases lying between them. For the CDR3, the DNA is TGTGCCAGCAGTCCAACCCTCTGGACAGATAGCTCCTACGAGCAGTACTTC. Protein: CASSPTLWTDSSYEQYF.

This clone was observed a handful of times. This chain uses TRBV13 with TRBJ2-2; 13 nucleotides line up with TRBD2. Trimming cost V 0 bases and J 2 bases; bases outside gene matches: 6. Germline assignment: CDR1 PRHDT and CDR2 FYEKMQ (reference sequence). CDR3 size: 19 residues. CDR3 coding DNA: TGTGCCAGCAGCTTAGGCCTGAGACTAGCGGGAGGTAACACCGGGGAGCTGTTTTTT. Its protein product is CASSLGLRLAGGNTGELFF.

This chain links TRBV6-5 with TRBJ2-1, with D perhaps TRBD2 (6 bases). CDR3 length equals 15 residues. Germline values: CDR1 MNHEY, CDR2 SVGAGI. The germline V and J ends were trimmed by 4 bases and 6 bases, with 16 bases remaining between them. The DNA for the CDR3 is TGTGCCAGCAGTTCACTCCGGGAGATCAGCAATGAGCAGTTCTTC. Its protein is CASSSLREISNEQFF.

V is TRBV9 and J is TRBJ2-7; 9 bases match TRBD1. CDR1 and CDR2 (germline): SGDLS, YYNGEE. The CDR3 sequence is 16 residues long. Unmatched junction bases numbered 12, after V lost 3 bases and J lost 5 bases. The CDR3 here is CASSGVVDRGEDEQYF. The DNA of the CDR3 is TGTGCCAGCAGCGGAGTTGTGGACAGGGGAGAAGACGAGCAGTACTTC.

For this clone: One junction end does not reproduce the germline sequence, and a read error may be involved. The rearrangement links TRBV11-1 to TRBJ2-3; 10 bases map to TRBD2. In germline, CDR1 is SGHAT, CDR2 FQDESV (reference sequence). CDR3 length: 16 residues. The CDR3 here is CAGSSRLAGTGDTQYF. The CDR3 nucleotides read TGTGCCGGCAGCTCTAGACTAGCGGGTACCGGAGATACGCAGTATTTT.

The chain is built from TRBV9 and TRBJ2-1; D call uncertain. The CDR3 is 12 residues long. Trimming cost V 4 bases and J 5 bases, with 7 bases left between them. The V gene's germline CDR1 is SGDLS and CDR2 YYNGEE. For the CDR3, the DNA is TGTGCCAGCAGCCCAAACAACAATGAGCAGTTCTTC. Its protein product is CASSPNNNEQFF.

The chain has TRBV19 and TRBJ2-2; D is ambiguous. The CDR3 is made up of 15 amino acids. V lost 3 bases and J lost 2, with 10 bases in between. Germline values: CDR1 LNHDA, CDR2 SQIVND (reference sequence). The CDR3 nucleotides are TGTGCCAGTAGTATGAGGCAAGTAAACACCGGGGAGCTGTTTTTT. It yields the protein CASSMRQVNTGELFF.

CDR3 residues: CSVVAGTGNGQPQHF. The CDR3 nucleotides are TGCAGCGTTGTCGCCGGGACAGGGAATGGTCAGCCCCAGCATTTT. The rearrangement joins TRBV29-1 to TRBJ1-5, with TRBD1 matching 9 bases. The V segment lost 4 bases and the J segment 6 bases; nucleotides outside the gene matches: 10. The CDR3 spans 15 residues. CDR1 is SQVTM, CDR2 ANQGSEA, per germline.

The chain has TRBV5-4 and TRBJ2-3; D is undetermined. Deletions cut 2 bases from V and 0 bases from J, with 7 bases between. Germline assignment: CDR1 SGHNT and CDR2 YYREEE (reference sequence). The CDR3 extends over 14 amino acids. Here the CDR3 DNA reads TGTGCCAGCAGCTTCGGGTTTAGCACAGATACGCAGTATTTT. Amino acids: CASSFGFSTDTQYF.

The chain carries TRBV10-3 and TRBJ1-5, with 7 bases matching TRBD1. The J segment lost 7 bases and the V segment lost 2 bases, leaving 5 bases of the junction unmatched. This CDR3 comprises 14 residues. Germline CDR1 and CDR2: ENHRY and SYGVKD. CDR3 DNA: TGTGCCATCAGTGAGGAACAGGGGAACCAGCCCCAGCATTTT. Translation gives CAISEEQGNQPQHF.

This sequence joins TRBV11-3 and TRBJ2-7, with 15 bases fitting TRBD2. Germline lookup yields CDR1 SGHNT and CDR2 YENEEA. The ends lost 5 bases at V and 5 bases at J; junction bases unmatched: 7. The CDR3 has 16 residues. The CDR3 here is CASSKGTSGRSDEQYF. The CDR3 coding sequence is TGTGCCAGCAGCAAAGGGACTAGCGGGAGGAGCGACGAGCAGTACTTC.

In this sample, this clone turned up once. The chain couples TRBV29-1 to TRBJ2-7; TRBD1 matches at 9 bases. The J segment lost 7 bases and the V segment lost 4 bases, leaving 5 bases of the junction unmatched. Germline-derived CDR1 and CDR2 are SQVTM and ANQGSEA. The CDR3 is 12 residues long. The CDR3 spells CSVALGTGEQYF. CDR3 in DNA: TGCAGCGTTGCCCTTGGGACAGGGGAGCAGTACTTC.

This CDR3 is CASSLAQGSNNEQFF. For the CDR3, the DNA is TGCGCCAGCAGCTTGGCCCAGGGCTCGAACAATGAGCAGTTCTTC. The rearrangement links TRBV5-1 to TRBJ2-1, with D perhaps TRBD1 (5 bases). This CDR3 is built from 15 residues. V was shortened by 0 bases and J by 5 bases, with 12 bases between the two germline ends. Germline assignment: CDR1 SGHRS and CDR2 YFSETQ.

This clone was seen only once. The chain joins TRBV5-6 to TRBJ2-7, with a tentative D call TRBD1 (5 bases). CDR1 is SGHDT, CDR2 YYEEEE, per germline. The CDR3 is 12 residues long. V lost 6 bases and J lost 1, with 8 bases in between. This chain's CDR3 is CASTSGSYEQYF. CDR3 coding DNA: TGTGCCAGCACCTCAGGGTCCTACGAGCAGTACTTC.